This T cell receptor beta chain originates from a study of vaccination and CD4 T cells after COVID-19. Study background: PCR on nasal swabs identified SARS-CoV-2 in convalescent patients, of whom fewer than 10 were mild and one severe.

The time point here: late sampling 161 to 241 days after vaccination in a few convalescent patients. Whole-study findings and limits: Median numbers of SARS-CoV-2-reactive clonotypes increased from 21 to 38 (not a significant change).

Germline values: CDR1 SEHNR, CDR2 FQNEAQ (reference sequence). The V segment lost 4 bases and the J segment 4 bases; nucleotides outside the gene matches: 6. The CDR3 sequence is 15 residues long. In this sample, this clonotype turned up a few times. The antigen is unknown. TCRdb reanalysed the PCR reads using MiXCR and keeps one entry per CDR3 protein. The sample lists about 33,000 distinct CDR3 sequences; more than 30% were seen once. This chain connects TRBV7-9 to TRBJ2-5; 10 positions agree with TRBD1. The sequence was obtained from a human donor who had recovered from COVID-19. Sequenced here: CD4+ T cells from blood, sampled about 7 months after SARS-CoV-2 vaccination. This chain's CDR3 is CASSSQTGGRETQYF. CDR3 coding DNA: TGTGCCAGCAGCTCACAGACAGGGGGCAGAGAGACCCAGTACTTC. The entire variable domain, with the rest obtained from reference TRBV7-9 and TRBJ2-5, is as follows: DTGVSQNPRHKITKRGQNVTFRCDPISEHNRLYWYRQTLGQGPEFLTYFQNEAQLEKSRLLSDRFSAERPKGSFSTLEIQRTEQGDSAMYLCASSSQTGGRETQYFGPGTRLLVL.